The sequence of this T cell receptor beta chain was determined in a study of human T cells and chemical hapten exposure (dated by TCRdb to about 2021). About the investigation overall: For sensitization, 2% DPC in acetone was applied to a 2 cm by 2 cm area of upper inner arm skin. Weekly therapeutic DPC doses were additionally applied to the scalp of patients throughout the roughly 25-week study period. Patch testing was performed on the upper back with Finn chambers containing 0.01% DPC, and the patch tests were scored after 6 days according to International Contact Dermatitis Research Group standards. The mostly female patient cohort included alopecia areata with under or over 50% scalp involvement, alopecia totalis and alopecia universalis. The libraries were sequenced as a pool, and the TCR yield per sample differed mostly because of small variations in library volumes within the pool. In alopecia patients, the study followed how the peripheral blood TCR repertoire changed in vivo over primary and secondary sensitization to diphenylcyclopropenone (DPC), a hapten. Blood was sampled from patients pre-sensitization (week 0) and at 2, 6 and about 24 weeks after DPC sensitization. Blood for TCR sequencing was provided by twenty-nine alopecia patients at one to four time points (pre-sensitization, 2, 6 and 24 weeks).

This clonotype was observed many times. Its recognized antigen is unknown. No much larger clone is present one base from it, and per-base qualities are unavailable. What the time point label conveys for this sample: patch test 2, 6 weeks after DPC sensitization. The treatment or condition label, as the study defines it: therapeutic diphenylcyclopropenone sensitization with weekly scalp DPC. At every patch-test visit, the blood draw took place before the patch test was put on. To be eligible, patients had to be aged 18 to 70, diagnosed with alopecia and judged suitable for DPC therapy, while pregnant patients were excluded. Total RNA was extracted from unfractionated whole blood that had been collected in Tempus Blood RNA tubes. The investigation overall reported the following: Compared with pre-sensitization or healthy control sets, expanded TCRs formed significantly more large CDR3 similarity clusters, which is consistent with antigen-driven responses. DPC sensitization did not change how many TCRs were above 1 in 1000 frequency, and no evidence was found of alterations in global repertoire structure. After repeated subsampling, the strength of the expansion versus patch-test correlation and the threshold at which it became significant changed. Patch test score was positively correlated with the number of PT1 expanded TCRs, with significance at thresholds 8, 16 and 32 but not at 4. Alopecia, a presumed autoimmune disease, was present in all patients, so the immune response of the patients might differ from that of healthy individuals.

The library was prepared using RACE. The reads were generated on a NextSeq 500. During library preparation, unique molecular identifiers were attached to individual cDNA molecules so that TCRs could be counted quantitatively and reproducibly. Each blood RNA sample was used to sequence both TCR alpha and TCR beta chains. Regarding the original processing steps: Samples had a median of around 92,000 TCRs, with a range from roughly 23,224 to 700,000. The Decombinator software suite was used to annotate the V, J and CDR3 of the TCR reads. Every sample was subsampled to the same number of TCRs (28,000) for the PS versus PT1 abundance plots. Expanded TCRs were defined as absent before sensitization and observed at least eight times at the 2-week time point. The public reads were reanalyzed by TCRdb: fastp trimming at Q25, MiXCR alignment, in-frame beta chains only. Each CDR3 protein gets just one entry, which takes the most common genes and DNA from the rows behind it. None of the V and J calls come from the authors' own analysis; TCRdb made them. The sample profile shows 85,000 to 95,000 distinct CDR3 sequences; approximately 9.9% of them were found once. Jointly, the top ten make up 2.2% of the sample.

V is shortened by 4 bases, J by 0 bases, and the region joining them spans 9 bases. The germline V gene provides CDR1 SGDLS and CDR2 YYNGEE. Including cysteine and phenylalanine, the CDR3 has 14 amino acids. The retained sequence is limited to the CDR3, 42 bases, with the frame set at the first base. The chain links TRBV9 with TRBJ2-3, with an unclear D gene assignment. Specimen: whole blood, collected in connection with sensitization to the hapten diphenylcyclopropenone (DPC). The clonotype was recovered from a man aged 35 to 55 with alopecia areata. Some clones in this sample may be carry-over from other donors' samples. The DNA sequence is TGTGCCAGCAGCCCACGTGCTAGCACAGATACGCAGTATTTT. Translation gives CASSPRASTDTQYF.